Listed below are T cell receptor beta chains from one sample, sequenced in a study of shared clonotypes between healthy human individuals. Clones were read by immunoSEQ multiplex PCR, and TCRdb kept only the in-frame ones, dropping some. Of 950,000 to 1,100,000 clones in the sample, around 76% were seen once. Sequencing was carried out using memory CD4+ T cells sorted from blood. The receptor source for this set is a man aged 18 to 29 in good health. The CDR3 runs from the conserved cysteine through the conserved F or W. The D gene is left open where the match is weak. Only some rows state a clone size, as once, few, many or a class for expanded clones.

cdr3_aa cdr3_nt clone_size v_call d_call j_call
CASSPGVSGANVLTF TGTGCCAGCAGCCCCGGGGTTTCTGGGGCCAACGTCCTGACTTTC NA TRBV7-2 NA TRBJ2-6
CASSHGLFKDSGGEQYF TGCGCCAGCAGCCATGGACTCTTTAAGGATAGCGGGGGGGAGCAGTACTTC NA TRBV4-1 TRBD2 TRBJ2-7
CSGGTGYADTQYF TGCAGCGGGGGGACAGGGTATGCAGATACGCAGTATTTT NA TRBV29-1 TRBD1 TRBJ2-3
CASRLRQNTYNEQFF TGTGCCAGCAGATTAAGACAGAATACCTACAATGAGCAGTTCTTC NA TRBV27 NA TRBJ2-1
CASRVPGQGSNTEAFF TGTGCCAGTAGGGTCCCGGGACAGGGATCGAACACTGAAGCTTTCTTT NA TRBV19 TRBD1 TRBJ1-1
CASSLREFGNEQFF TGTGCCAGCAGCCTCAGGGAATTCGGCAATGAGCAGTTCTTC NA TRBV7-9 NA TRBJ2-1
CASSPPGTTGNTIYF TGTGCCAGCTCACCACCGGGGACCACTGGAAACACCATATATTTT NA TRBV18 NA TRBJ1-3
CASSLGPGGRYGYTF TGTGCCAGCAGTTTAGGCCCGGGAGGGAGGTATGGCTACACCTTC NA TRBV27 NA TRBJ1-2
CASSGRDSGSYEQYF TGTGCCAGTAGTGGAAGAGACTCGGGTTCCTACGAGCAGTACTTC NA TRBV19 NA TRBJ2-7
CASTPVGRQEKLFF TGTGCCAGTACCCCAGTCGGACGGCAAGAAAAACTGTTTTTT NA TRBV19 NA TRBJ1-4
CASSLNRLEQYF TGTGCCAGCAGCTTGAATAGGCTGGAGCAGTACTTC NA TRBV11-2 NA TRBJ2-7
CASSSGTGLNTEAFF TGTGCCAGCAGTTCCGGGACAGGGCTCAACACTGAAGCTTTCTTT NA TRBV6-5 TRBD1 TRBJ1-1
CSAGTLSYNEQFF TGCAGCGCTGGGACTCTCTCCTACAATGAGCAGTTCTTC NA TRBV29-1 NA TRBJ2-1
CASSAFTGSVSEQYF TGTGCCAGCAGTGCCTTCACAGGGTCGGTTTCGGAGCAGTACTTC NA TRBV27 NA TRBJ2-7
CASSQGTEAFF TGTGCCAGCTCACAAGGCACTGAAGCTTTCTTT few TRBV18 NA TRBJ1-1
CVGGNYGYTF TGTGTCGGGGGAAACTATGGCTACACCTTC few TRBV30 NA TRBJ1-2
CASSLEGRGGDTQYF TGTGCCAGCAGCTTAGAGGGCAGGGGAGGCGATACGCAGTATTTT once TRBV11-3 NA TRBJ2-3
CASSPQPTRGGEQYF TGTGCCAGCAGCCCCCAACCGACCAGGGGAGGCGAGCAGTACTTC once TRBV7-8 NA TRBJ2-7
CASSSSGTGAFF TGTGCCAGCAGTTCCTCCGGGACAGGGGCGTTCTTC NA TRBV6-5 TRBD1 TRBJ2-1
CASSLGPLAGRSSYEQYF TGTGCCAGCAGCTTAGGCCCACTAGCGGGACGCAGCTCCTACGAGCAGTACTTC NA TRBV7-9 TRBD2 TRBJ2-7
CASSFRPPSTDTQYF TGTGCCAGCAGTTTTAGACCTCCTAGCACAGATACGCAGTATTTT NA TRBV27 NA TRBJ2-3
CASSSSQGLAGELFF TGTGCCAGCTCATCCTCGCAGGGGCTGGCCGGGGAGCTGTTTTTT NA TRBV18 NA TRBJ2-2